These 20 T cell receptor beta chains originate from one sample sequenced in a study of T cells in Graves' hyperthyroidism and ophthalmopathy. Amplification of TCR beta CDR3 regions used RNA as the template. TCR CDR3 regions were first amplified by RT-PCR with HTBI primers. TCRdb fed the multiplex PCR reads into MiXCR, producing one record per CDR3 protein. The sample shows about 340,000 distinct CDR3 sequences, around a sixth of them seen only once. Sequenced input: blood. Receptors originate from a woman between 50 and 59 years old with Graves' hyperthyroidism.

The chain has TRBV9 and TRBJ1-1; tentatively, D is TRBD1 (6 bases). Germline CDR1 SGDLS, CDR2 YYNGEE. The CDR3 has 13 amino acids. Trimming shortened V by 3 bases and J by 6 bases, and 12 bases separated the two germline ends. As DNA, the CDR3 is TGTGCCAGCAGCGGAGGGGGTAAGGCTGAAGCTTTCTTT. The encoded protein is CASSGGGKAEAFF.

V gene TRBV20-1 combines with J gene TRBJ2-5; D is possibly TRBD1 (6 bases). Germline CDR1 reads DFQATT; CDR2 reads SNEGSKA (reference sequence). The CDR3 consists of 16 residues. Trimming cost V 0 bases and J 2 bases, with 16 bases left between them. CDR3 DNA sequence: TGCAGTGCTAGAGACCACAGGGATTCGGCACAAGAGACCCAGTACTTC. It specifies CSARDHRDSAQETQYF.

The rearrangement links TRBV13 to TRBJ2-1; D gene unclear. The CDR3 covers 11 residues. Per the germline V gene, CDR1 is PRHDT and CDR2 is FYEKMQ (reference sequence). With 7 bases removed from V and 7 bases from J, the gap between germline ends came to 8 bases. DNA of the CDR3: TGTGCCAGCAAACAACAAAATGAGCAGTTCTTC. This translates into CASKQQNEQFF. Combining the CDR3 with reference TRBV13 and TRBJ2-1 gives the whole variable domain AAGVIQSPRHLIKEKRETATLKCYPIPRHDTVYWYQQGPGQDPQFLISFYEKMQSDKGSIPDRFSAQQFSDYHSELNMSSLELGDSALYFCASKQQNEQFFGPGTRLTVL.

The chain carries TRBV6-2 or TRBV6-3 and TRBJ2-7, with D uncertain. CDR1 MNHEY and CDR2 SVGEGT come from the germline V gene. The CDR3 is 13 residues long. Trimming pared 0 bases from V and 5 bases from J, leaving 8 bases between. The CDR3 bases are TGTGCCAGCAGTTACTCGAGTAGGGACGAGCAGTACTTC. It translates to CASSYSSRDEQYF.

This clonotype was seen at least ten times. This CDR3 is CASKMMHNTEAFF. DNA of the CDR3: TGTGCCAGCAAGATGATGCATAACACTGAAGCTTTCTTT. This sequence joins TRBV11-1 and TRBJ1-1; D unclear. V lost 7 bases to trimming and J lost 2 bases, with 11 bases between them. The V gene's germline CDR1 is SGHAT and CDR2 FQDESV (reference sequence). CDR3 length equals 13 residues. Filled out from reference TRBV11-1 and TRBJ1-1, the complete variable domain reads EAEVAQSPRYKITEKSQAVAFWCDPISGHATLYWYRQILGQGPELLVQFQDESVVDDSQLPKDRFSAERLKGVDSTLKIQPAELGDSAMYLCASKMMHNTEAFFGQGTRLTVV.

This rearrangement joins TRBV20-1 to TRBJ1-3; D is undetermined. Germline V gene data show CDR1 as DFQATT and CDR2 as SNEGSKA (reference sequence). The CDR3 runs 14 residues. V lost 2 bases, J lost 0 bases, and 8 bases lay in between. The DNA of the CDR3 is TGCAGTGCTAGACGGAGCCTCTCTGGAAACACCATATATTTT. This sequence encodes CSARRSLSGNTIYF.

This clonotype was counted a few times. The chain carries TRBV7-2 and TRBJ2-3; possible D gene TRBD1, 6 bases. This CDR3 contains 15 residues. Germline CDR1 reads SGHTA; CDR2 reads FQGNSA. Deletions cut 0 bases from V and 4 bases from J, with 11 bases between. CDR3 coding DNA: TGTGCCAGCAGCTTAGCCTCCGGGACATCAGATACGCAGTATTTT. It specifies CASSLASGTSDTQYF.

This clonotype was observed a handful of times. The chain has TRBV18 and TRBJ2-2; D gene ambiguous. Between the trimmed V and J ends, which lost 5 bases and 5 bases, there was a span of 12 bases. Germline V gene data show CDR1 as KGHSH and CDR2 as LQKENI. The CDR3 is 14 residues long. CDR3 loop: CASSSVRETGELFF. The CDR3 DNA sequence: TGTGCCAGCTCATCCGTCCGCGAAACCGGGGAGCTGTTTTTT.

The J gene is TRBJ2-3, the V gene TRBV12-3 or TRBV12-4, with D possibly matching TRBD2 (5 bases). Trimming cost V 6 bases and J 0 bases, with 13 bases left between them. CDR3 length: 15 residues. The CDR3 DNA is TGTGCCAGCAGCCTCAGCGGACCTAGCACAGATACGCAGTATTTT. Translating it yields CASSLSGPSTDTQYF.

This clonotype showed up just a few times. The chain joins TRBV25-1 to TRBJ2-7, with D possibly being TRBD1 or TRBD2 (5 bases each). This CDR3 is 15 amino acids long. Germline-derived CDR1 and CDR2 are MGHDK and SYGVNS. With 4 bases removed from V and 6 bases from J, the gap between germline ends came to 19 bases. The CDR3, as DNA: TGTGCCAGCAGTGGAATCGGGACCCAAGCTCGCGAGCAGTACTTC. Its translation is CASSGIGTQAREQYF.

This clonotype was counted only a few times. The chain recombines TRBV7-2 with TRBJ2-2; the match to TRBD1 covers 7 bases. The J segment lost 7 bases and the V segment lost 7 bases, leaving 12 bases of the junction unmatched. Looked up from germline, CDR1 is SGHTA and CDR2 is FQGNSA. The CDR3 totals 15 residues. The CDR3 DNA is TGTGCCAGCAACAGGGGATTGAGGAAACTCGGGGAGCTGTTTTTT. This gives the protein CASNRGLRKLGELFF.

This clonotype has a count of ten or more. The chain uses TRBV30 and TRBJ1-1, with D tentatively TRBD1 (5 bases). The CDR3 is made up of 15 amino acids. V was pared by 1 base and J by 0 bases, with 12 bases between. The germline V gene encodes CDR1 GTSNPN and CDR2 SVGIG (reference sequence). The CDR3 DNA sequence: TGTGCCTGGAGTGCCGGGACCACCCTGAACACTGAAGCTTTCTTT. As protein: CAWSAGTTLNTEAFF.

The J gene is TRBJ1-1, the V gene TRBV6-1; D is possibly TRBD1 (6 bases). With 5 bases removed from V and 2 bases from J, the gap between germline ends came to 12 bases. The CDR3 extends over 14 amino acids. The germline gives CDR1 MNHNS, CDR2 SASEGT. The CDR3 spells CASSTLQGNTEAFF. CDR3 DNA sequence: TGTGCCAGCAGTACCTTACAGGGTAACACTGAAGCTTTCTTT.

Here the CDR3 reads CASSLGGGADEQYF. In DNA form, the CDR3 reads TGTGCCAGCAGCTTAGGTGGGGGGGCGGACGAGCAGTACTTC. The V call is TRBV7-9, the J call TRBJ2-7; D is possibly TRBD2 (7 bases). The germline V gene has CDR1 SEHNR and CDR2 FQNEAQ (reference sequence). The CDR3 has 14 residues. The ends were cut back, 1 base at V and 5 bases at J, with 12 bases in the middle.

As concerns this clonotype: This may be a read error, as it is one base from a much larger clone. The CDR3 reads CASSFMSYEQYV. As DNA, the CDR3 is TGTGCCAGCAGTTTCATGTCCTACGAGCAGTACGTC. The V gene is TRBV12-3 or TRBV12-4, the J gene TRBJ2-7, with D unresolved. The CDR3 has 12 residues. Trimming pared 3 bases from V and 1 base from J, leaving 4 bases between.

This chain connects TRBV19 to TRBJ2-1, with D perhaps matching TRBD2 (5 bases). CDR1 is LNHDA and CDR2 is SQIVND in the germline V gene (reference sequence). Trimming stripped 3 bases from V and 0 bases from J, with 12 bases between. There are 16 residues in the CDR3. This CDR3 is CASSMSQRSSYNEQFF. The DNA for the CDR3 is TGTGCCAGTAGTATGAGCCAGCGGTCCTCCTACAATGAGCAGTTCTTC.

This chain's CDR3 is CASSLAGGQGVYEQYF. The CDR3 DNA reads as TGTGCCAGCAGCTTAGCGGGCGGACAGGGGGTTTACGAGCAGTACTTC. V is TRBV11-3 and J is TRBJ2-7, with 10 bases aligning to TRBD1. The length of the CDR3 is 16 residues. The ends lost 1 base at V and 4 bases at J; junction bases unmatched: 7. In germline, CDR1 is SGHNT, CDR2 YENEEA.

This clonotype was recorded many times. This rearrangement joins TRBV30 to TRBJ1-1; 8 bases fit TRBD1. The V segment lost 3 bases and the J segment 5 bases; nucleotides outside the gene matches: 11. The germline V gene encodes CDR1 GTSNPN and CDR2 SVGIG (reference sequence). There are 15 residues in the CDR3. The CDR3 sequence: CAWSPRDRRPTEAFF. CDR3 nucleotide sequence: TGTGCCTGGAGCCCTCGGGACAGGCGACCAACTGAAGCTTTCTTT. Full variable domain (rest looked up from reference TRBV30 and TRBJ1-1): SQTIHQWPATLVQPVGSPLSLECTVEGTSNPNLYWYRQAAGRGLQLLFYSVGIGQISSEVPQNLSASRPQDRQFILSSKKLLLSDSGFYLCAWSPRDRRPTEAFFGQGTRLTVV.

CDR3 DNA sequence: TGTGCCAGCAGCATCCTCTGGGCCCGGTCTTTAGAGCAGTACTTC. This encodes CASSILWARSLEQYF. This chain connects TRBV5-5 to TRBJ2-7; no clear D gene. The germline V gene encodes CDR1 SGHKS and CDR2 YYEKEE (reference sequence). This CDR3 is built from 15 residues. Between the trimmed V and J ends, which lost 4 bases and 7 bases, there was a span of 21 bases.

The chain combines TRBV12-3 or TRBV12-4 with TRBJ1-1; tentatively, D is TRBD1 (5 bases). Trimming stripped 2 bases from V and 8 bases from J, with 9 bases between. The CDR3 is 12 amino acids. The CDR3 DNA sequence: TGTGCCAGCAGTTTATGGAAGGGGGAAGCTTTCTTT. It yields the protein CASSLWKGEAFF.